This T cell receptor (beta chain) stems from a study of blood T cell repertoires in COVID-19. The wider study: Samples of COVID-19 (acute and convalescent) were obtained from the United States, Italy and Spain.

Sequenced by immunoSEQ multiplex PCR; TCRdb stores in-frame clones only, minus some. Of 97,000 or so clones listed, about 72% were seen once; the top ten hold 7.5% to 10%. V was clipped by 5 bases and J by 0 bases; unmatched bases: 1. This CDR3 is 14 amino acids long. Germline V gene sequence: CDR1 LNHDA, CDR2 SQIVND (reference sequence). This chain connects TRBV19 to TRBJ1-2; 9 bases are a match to TRBD1. This clonotype originated in a man aged 60 to 69 with active or convalescent COVID-19. The sequencing input was peripheral blood. DNA of the CDR3: TGTGCCAGTAGTCGGGACAGGGCTAACTATGGCTACACCTTC. Translated, it gives CASSRDRANYGYTF.